These 9 T cell receptor beta chains were sequenced from one sample in a study of blood T cell repertoires in COVID-19 (dated by TCRdb to the early 2020s). Libraries were prepared through the immunoSEQ multiplex PCR assay. The table comes from immuneACCESS by way of TCRdb, which keeps in-frame sequences with V and J called. Part of the clones is missing from these tables; in studies checked, under half for an unresolved V gene and the rest for unknown reasons. This sample has around 200,000 clones in its table, and roughly 84% of those were observed once. Around 7% of the sample is taken by the ten largest. Sequenced sample: peripheral blood. The source of these receptors is a woman between 40 and 50 years old with COVID-19, enrolled during active disease.

The chain employs TRBV15 and TRBJ1-2; TRBD1 is a possible D gene (6 bases). V lost 0 bases and J lost 6, with 11 bases in between. Per the germline V gene, CDR1 is LNHNV and CDR2 is YYDKDF (reference sequence). The CDR3 covers 14 residues. The CDR3 nucleotides are TGTGCCACCAGCAGAGAGACAGGTTACCATGGCTACACCTTC. Protein sequence: CATSRETGYHGYTF.

V gene TRBV3-1 (or the pseudogene TRBV3-2) combines with J gene TRBJ1-5; perhaps TRBD1 as D (6 bases). Per the germline V gene, CDR1 is LGHDT and CDR2 is YNNKEL (reference sequence). V was pared by 3 bases and J by 3 bases, with 9 bases between. The CDR3 extends over 14 amino acids. The CDR3 sequence is CASSHQGPNQPQHF. CDR3 sequence (DNA): TGTGCCAGCAGCCACCAGGGGCCCAATCAGCCCCAGCATTTT.

The chain employs TRBV27 and TRBJ2-7; D perhaps matches TRBD2 (7 bases). In germline, CDR1 is MNHEY, CDR2 SMNVEV (reference sequence). The CDR3 is 14 amino acids. V lost 0 bases and J lost 6, with 12 bases in between. The CDR3 nucleotides are TGTGCCAGCAGTTTATCGGGGGGGCGGGCCGAGCAGTACTTC. The encoded protein is CASSLSGGRAEQYF.

V and J are TRBV24-1 and TRBJ2-3; D gene uncertain. Deletions cut 3 bases from V and 0 bases from J, with 12 bases between. The CDR3 covers 16 residues. Germline V gene data show CDR1 as KGHDR and CDR2 as SFDVKD. The CDR3 DNA follows: TGTGCCACCAGTGATCCAGACATCATAAGCACAGATACGCAGTATTTT. This encodes CATSDPDIISTDTQYF.

The V gene is TRBV27, the J gene TRBJ2-2; D gene uncertain. This CDR3 has 11 amino acids. V dropped 6 bases and J dropped 6 bases, with 5 bases sitting between them. Germline values: CDR1 MNHEY, CDR2 SMNVEV (reference sequence). The CDR3 DNA reads as TGTGCCAGCAGGGCCTCCGGGGAGCTGTTTTTT. Translated, it gives CASRASGELFF.

The chain couples TRBV3-1 (or the pseudogene TRBV3-2) to TRBJ2-1; 9 bases are shared with TRBD2. Germline values: CDR1 LGHDT, CDR2 YNNKEL (reference sequence). Unmatched junction bases numbered 5, after V lost 1 base and J lost 16 bases. The CDR3 covers 12 residues. The CDR3 region is CASSQGREGQFF. The CDR3 DNA reads as TGTGCCAGCAGCCAAGGGCGGGAGGGCCAATTCTTC.

Many counts were recorded for this clone. The chain employs TRBV5-4 and TRBJ1-2, with TRBD1 identical over 7 bases. CDR1 is SGHNT and CDR2 is YYREEE in the germline V gene (reference sequence). The CDR3 is 15 amino acids. J was trimmed by 5 bases and V by 5 bases; bases with no gene match: 12. CDR3 in amino acids: CASSRDRTTAYGYTF. The CDR3 DNA reads as TGTGCCAGCAGTCGGGACAGAACAACTGCTTATGGCTACACCTTC.

CDR3 sequence: CASSLASGLNTGELFF. In nucleotides, the CDR3 is TGTGCCAGCAGTTTAGCTAGCGGGCTGAACACCGGGGAGCTGTTTTTT. V usage is TRBV28 and J usage is TRBJ2-2; the match to TRBD2 covers 8 bases. This CDR3 comprises 16 residues. Germline trimming cut 2 bases from V and 1 base from J; bases unmatched to any gene: 3. In germline, CDR1 is MDHEN, CDR2 SYDVKM.

The V and J genes are TRBV5-4 and TRBJ1-1, with D possibly TRBD1 on 6 matching bases. V lost 4 bases to trimming and J lost 2 bases, with 15 bases between them. The V gene's germline CDR1 is SGHNT and CDR2 YYREEE (reference sequence). The CDR3 is 15 amino acids. The CDR3 loop is CASSPMTGINTEAFF. The CDR3 DNA reads as TGTGCCAGCAGCCCAATGACAGGCATAAACACTGAAGCTTTCTTT.